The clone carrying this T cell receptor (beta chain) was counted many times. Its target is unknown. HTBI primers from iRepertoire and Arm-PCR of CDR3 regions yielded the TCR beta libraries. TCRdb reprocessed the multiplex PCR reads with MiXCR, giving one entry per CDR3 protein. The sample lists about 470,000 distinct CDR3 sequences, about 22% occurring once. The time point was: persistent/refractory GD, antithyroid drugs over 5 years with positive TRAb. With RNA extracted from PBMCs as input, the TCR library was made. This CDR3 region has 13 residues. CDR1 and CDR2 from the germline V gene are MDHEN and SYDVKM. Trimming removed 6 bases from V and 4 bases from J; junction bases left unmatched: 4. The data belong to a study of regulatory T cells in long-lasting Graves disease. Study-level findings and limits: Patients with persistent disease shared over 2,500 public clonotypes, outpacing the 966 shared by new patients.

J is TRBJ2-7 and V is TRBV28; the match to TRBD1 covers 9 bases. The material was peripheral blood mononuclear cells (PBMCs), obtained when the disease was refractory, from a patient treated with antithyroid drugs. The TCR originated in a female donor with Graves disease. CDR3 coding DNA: TGTGCCAGCAGGCCGACAGGGGGATACGAGCAGTACTTC. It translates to CASRPTGGYEQYF.